This T cell receptor beta chain stems from a study of regulatory T cells in long-lasting Graves disease. The wider study: Graves' cases, newly diagnosed, had used antithyroid drugs under 3 months. Findings of the study overall: Persistent disease preferred TRBV28, TRBJ1-2 and TRBJ2-5; new disease, TRBV20-1 and TRBJ2-1.

This CDR3 contains 12 residues. In germline, CDR1 is SGHTA, CDR2 FQGNSA. V dropped 7 bases and J dropped 4 bases, with 8 bases sitting between them. A word on this clonotype: Its antigen is as yet unknown.

HTBI primers from iRepertoire and Arm-PCR of CDR3 regions yielded the TCR beta libraries. TCRdb passed the multiplex PCR reads through MiXCR, listing each CDR3 protein once. The profile shows about half a million distinct CDR3 sequences, 12% of them singletons. The time point was: newly diagnosed GD, antithyroid drugs for less than 3 months. Generation of the TCR library employed RNA extracted from PBMCs. The same specimen was also included in a second study, on T cells in Graves' hyperthyroidism and ophthalmopathy. According to that study: Graves' hyperthyroidism was deemed stable absent ophthalmopathy progression within 18 months.

The clonotype comes from a woman in her 30s with Graves disease. Sequenced material: peripheral blood mononuclear cells (PBMCs), taken at new diagnosis, from a patient treated with antithyroid drugs. The chain joins TRBV7-2 to TRBJ1-3, with no clear D. CDR3 region: CASKLTGNTIYF. The DNA of the CDR3 is TGTGCCAGCAAGTTGACAGGAAACACCATATATTTT.